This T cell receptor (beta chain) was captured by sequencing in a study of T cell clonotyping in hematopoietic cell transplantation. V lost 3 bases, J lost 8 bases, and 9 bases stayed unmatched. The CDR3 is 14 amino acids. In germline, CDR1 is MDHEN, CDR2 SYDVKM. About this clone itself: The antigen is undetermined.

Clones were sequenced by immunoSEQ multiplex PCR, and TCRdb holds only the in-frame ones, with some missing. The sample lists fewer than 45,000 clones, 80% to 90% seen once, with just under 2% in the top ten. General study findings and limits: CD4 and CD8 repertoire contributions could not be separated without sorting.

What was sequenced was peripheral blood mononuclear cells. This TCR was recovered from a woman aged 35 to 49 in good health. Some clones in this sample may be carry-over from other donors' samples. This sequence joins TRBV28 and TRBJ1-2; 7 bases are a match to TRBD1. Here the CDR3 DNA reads TGTGCCAGCAGTTTGGACAGGCCCCGGGGGGGCTACACCTTC. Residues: CASSLDRPRGGYTF.